The 4 T cell receptor beta chains below all came from one sample that was sequenced in a study of CD8+ T cells in alopecia areata. RNA extraction and reverse transcription yielded cDNA as sequencing template. The data were produced by immunoSEQ multiplex PCR, yet TCRdb's version contains in-frame clones alone and is incomplete. This sample yields over 120,000 clones, of which roughly 62% are seen a single time; around 6% belongs to the top ten. Material: CD4+ T cells sorted from blood, obtained at week 0. The receptor source for this set is a human donor with alopecia areata.

At least ten counts were recorded for this clone. This rearrangement joins TRBV7-9 to TRBJ2-3; TRBD2 aligns across 13 bases. The length of the CDR3 is 15 residues. Germline V lookup: CDR1 SEHNR, CDR2 FQNEAQ (reference sequence). The trim removed 6 bases at V and 7 bases at J, leaving 7 bases unmatched. The CDR3 nucleotides read TGTGCCAGCAGATCCACTAGCGGGGGGGCCAATACGCAGTATTTT. Protein product: CASRSTSGGANTQYF.

This chain connects TRBV7-2 to TRBJ1-6; unclear D gene. The germline V gene has CDR1 SGHTA and CDR2 FQGNSA. This CDR3 spans 15 amino acids. The V and J ends lost 2 bases and 6 bases respectively, with 11 bases between them. For the CDR3, the DNA is TGTGCCAGCAGCTTAAGGTCGTCAGCTAATTCACCCCTCCACTTT. Amino acid sequence: CASSLRSSANSPLHF.

This chain uses TRBV30 with TRBJ1-1, with D possibly being TRBD1 (6 bases). The V gene lost 2 bases and the J gene lost 11 bases, with 12 bases spanning the gap. The CDR3 loop spans 11 amino acids. Germline assignment: CDR1 GTSNPN and CDR2 SVGIG (reference sequence). CDR3 nucleotides: TGTGCCTGGAGTCCAGGGGTTGGGGCTTTCTTT. Translated: CAWSPGVGAFF.

CDR3 amino acids: CASRVGTGAGYGYTF. The CDR3 DNA reads TGTGCCAGCAGGGTGGGGACGGGGGCCGGCTATGGCTACACCTTC. V and J are TRBV27 and TRBJ1-2; D might be TRBD1 (6 bases). The CDR3 is 15 amino acids. Per germline, CDR1 MNHEY and CDR2 SMNVEV (reference sequence). Trimming cost V 6 bases and J 4 bases, with 18 bases left between them.